The sequence of this TCR beta chain was determined in a study of identical twins listed by TCRdb under 2016. Study-level background: To test whether fetal clonotypes persist, this study deep-sequenced TCR alpha and beta repertoires from monozygotic twins, from unrelated adults of various ages, and from cord blood. Replicate twin experiments were performed at different times using different library preparation protocols to rule out contamination. Results the study describes overall, beyond this receptor: In beta out-of-frame sequences, excess twin sharing was weaker, because having fewer shared sequences lowered the signal-to-noise ratio. Zero-insertion analyses could be partly confounded by invariant T cells such as MAIT and iNKT, although diverse VJ usage argued against such confounding for most clonotypes. In monozygotic twins, out-of-frame TCR alpha sharing was systematically underestimated by recombination models, although the models agreed with sharing between unrelated individuals. Abundant cord blood beta clonotypes had fewer insertions, young adult naive repertoires showed a similar but weaker trend, and memory repertoires showed no such trend. Compared with coincidental sharing between unrelated individuals, out-of-frame TCR alpha sequences shared between twins had an excess of sequences with low generation probability. Because the same donors could not be followed over many years, the conclusions depended on cross-sectional statistical analysis.

All donors were healthy Caucasians. CDR1 and CDR2 are drawn from the germline V gene (reference sequence): DFQATT, SNEGSKA. CDR3 length: 16 amino acids, cysteine to phenylalanine. Just CDR3 DNA is preserved here, 48 bases in frame from base 1. Remarks on this clonotype: This clone's antigen is unknown. A read error may account for a junction end that differs from germline.

To prepare the library, 5' RACE was applied. The reads were generated on an Illumina HiSeq 2000. Template switching introduced a universal primer binding site; the final cDNA contained a unique molecular identifier, enabling accurate counting of TCR cDNA molecules. Specific primers in the conserved constant-segment region were used to synthesize first-strand cDNA for the TCR alpha and beta chains. To control for contamination, every cDNA library carried two barcodes: a SMART-Mk sample barcode plus Illumina barcodes. TruSeq adapter sequences and Illumina sample barcodes were added in two successive PCR steps. The Illumina HiSeq platform was used with custom primers to sequence TCR alpha and beta cDNA libraries. As for the original processing: Raw reads were processed with MiGEC to extract unique molecular identifiers, and MiXCR was used to determine CDR3 positions. Recombination models were inferred per individual with the repgenHMM and IGoR tools using an EM algorithm. Shared clonotype analysis was performed with the tcR package in R, normalizing sharing by the product of cloneset sizes. Out-of-frame nonproductive sequences were analyzed to study raw recombination free of thymic and clonal selection effects. TCRdb ran its own pipeline on the public reads, namely fastp trimming at Q25 and MiXCR clone calling, and kept in-frame beta chains. Rows are unified per CDR3 protein, each entry keeping the most common DNA and genes. The V and J calls were not made by the authors but by TCRdb's processing. This sample lists some 1,700,000 distinct CDR3 sequences; less than 40% were detected once. Of the sample, about 0.27% falls within the top ten clones.

The V and J segments used are TRBV20-1 and TRBJ2-7; 9 central nucleotides agree with TRBD2. Sequenced input: cord blood. This TCR was recovered from a newborn girl in good health. The CDR3 is CSARDPSGRKSYEQYF. The base sequence is TGCAGTGCTAGGGACCCAAGCGGGAGGAAGTCCTATGAGCAGTACTTC.